A single sample gave rise to the 2 T cell receptor beta chains below, sequenced in a study of early T cells in non-severe SARS-CoV-2 infection. TCRdb re-analysed the 5' RACE reads in MiXCR, keeping a single row per CDR3 protein. The sample lists about 71,000 distinct CDR3 sequences; 9.5% to 15% were seen once. The source material was whole blood, sampled at baseline. Every receptor here comes from an adult who was a healthcare worker with PCR-confirmed SARS-CoV-2 infection or an uninfected control (not recorded which).

The sample holds many counts of this clonotype. J is TRBJ2-2 and V is TRBV2; 8 positions match TRBD2. The CDR3 spans 14 residues. J gave up 7 bases and V 6 bases, and 7 bases lay outside the gene matches. Per the germline V gene, CDR1 is SNHLY and CDR2 is FYNNEI. CDR3 region: CASRTAGGSGELFF. The CDR3 DNA reads TGTGCCAGCAGAACGGCGGGGGGTAGCGGGGAGCTGTTTTTT.

This CDR3 is CASSLGGASEKLFF. The CDR3 DNA reads TGTGCCAGCAGCTTAGGGGGGGCGAGTGAAAAACTGTTTTTT. V usage is TRBV7-2 and J usage is TRBJ1-4, with TRBD1 as a possible D gene (6 bases). V lost 1 base and J 7 bases, leaving 10 bases between the germline ends. The CDR3 totals 14 residues. Germline lookup yields CDR1 SGHTA and CDR2 FQGNSA.